Each of the 18 T cell receptor beta chains below was sequenced from the same sample in a study of blood T cell repertoires in COVID-19. Generated by immunoSEQ multiplex PCR, the TCRdb table keeps only in-frame clones and is missing some. Of about 380,000 clones listed, more than 75% are singletons. The specimen was peripheral blood. The receptors come from a human donor with acute or convalescent COVID-19. The donor label of this sample is uncertain.

This clone occurred many times. The chain links TRBV7-9 to TRBJ1-2, with 7 positions matching TRBD1. This CDR3 has 16 amino acids. The germline CDR1 and CDR2 sequences are SEHNR and FQNEAQ (reference sequence). J was trimmed by 3 bases and V by 4 bases; bases with no gene match: 11. In DNA, the CDR3 is TGTGCCAGCAGCTCCCAAGACGGACAGGAGGACTATGGCTACACCTTC. Its translation is CASSSQDGQEDYGYTF. Full variable domain (missing parts from reference TRBV7-9 and TRBJ1-2): DTGVSQNPRHKITKRGQNVTFRCDPISEHNRLYWYRQTLGQGPEFLTYFQNEAQLEKSRLLSDRFSAERPKGSFSTLEIQRTEQGDSAMYLCASSSQDGQEDYGYTFGSGTRLTVV.

The chain carries TRBV7-2 and TRBJ1-4; perhaps TRBD1 as D (6 bases). Germline CDR1 is SGHTA and CDR2 is FQGNSA. Trimming cost V 1 base and J 5 bases, with 11 bases left between them. The CDR3 totals 15 residues. The CDR3: CASSLGGGGNEKLFF. DNA for the CDR3: TGTGCCAGCAGCTTAGGTGGGGGCGGGAATGAAAAACTGTTTTTT.

Of note for this clone: The CDR3 end shows no conserved phenylalanine or tryptophan, and so a read error is likely. The chain is built from TRBV27 and TRBJ1-2; D is uncertain. The CDR3 loop spans 13 amino acids. Looked up from germline, CDR1 is MNHEY and CDR2 is SMNVEV (reference sequence). V lost 6 bases and J 2 bases, leaving 10 bases between the germline ends. In DNA, the CDR3 is TGTGCCAGCAGCCTCACGGGGAACTATGGCTACACCCTC. Translated: CASSLTGNYGYTL.

This clone appeared once. This chain links TRBV28 with TRBJ1-1, with D maybe TRBD1 (6 bases). This CDR3 has 14 amino acids. V lost 6 bases to trimming and J lost 0 bases, with 11 bases between them. Germline CDR1 reads MDHEN; CDR2 reads SYDVKM. CDR3 amino acids: CASRSTGLNTEAFF. CDR3 bases: TGTGCCAGCAGGTCGACAGGCCTGAACACTGAAGCTTTCTTT.

This clone was seen just once. The rearrangement links TRBV27 to TRBJ1-4; possibly TRBD1 for D (6 bases). Per germline, CDR1 MNHEY and CDR2 SMNVEV (reference sequence). The CDR3 is 16 residues long. Trimming pared 5 bases from V and 7 bases from J, leaving 20 bases between. The CDR3 spells CASSTSSRGAGEKLFF. The DNA for the CDR3 is TGTGCCAGCAGTACTAGCAGTCGGGGGGCGGGTGAAAAACTGTTTTTT.

The chain has TRBV11-2 and TRBJ2-1; 10 bases are shared with TRBD1. The CDR3 totals 15 residues. With 5 bases clipped from V and 8 bases from J, the junction kept 9 bases outside the gene matches. Germline V CDR1 and CDR2: SGHAT, FQNNGV. This CDR3 reads CASSRDRGRVDEQFF. As DNA, the CDR3 is TGTGCCAGCAGCCGAGACAGGGGGCGGGTGGATGAGCAGTTCTTC.

This clone was detected once. The CDR3 DNA sequence: TGTGCCACCAGCAGAGATCAGGGTGGAGGGATAGCCAAAAACATTCAGTACTTC. Its translation: CATSRDQGGGIAKNIQYF. The V gene is TRBV15, the J gene TRBJ2-4; D possibly corresponds to TRBD2 (6 bases). V was pared by 0 bases and J by 0 bases, with 15 bases between. Germline-derived CDR1 and CDR2 are LNHNV and YYDKDF (reference sequence). The CDR3 totals 18 residues.

This CDR3 reads CASSPMTSGNIQYF. CDR3 coding DNA: TGTGCCAGCAGCCCCATGACTAGCGGAAACATTCAGTACTTC. This chain links TRBV6-5 with TRBJ2-4; 9 positions match TRBD2. Germline V gene lookup returns CDR1 MNHEY and CDR2 SVGAGI. The junction had 6 bases not matched to a gene; V was cut back by 6 bases and J by 6 bases. This CDR3 comprises 14 residues.

In its sample, this clone was seen once. The chain uses TRBV19 and TRBJ1-5, with 9 bases that match TRBD1. CDR1 is LNHDA and CDR2 is SQIVND in the germline V gene (reference sequence). Trimming took 1 base from V and 5 from J; bases not matched to a gene: 9. The CDR3 is 17 residues long. The CDR3 coding sequence is TGTGCCAGTAGTATAGGGTGGGACAGGGTTCGTCATCAGCCCCAGCATTTT. Translation gives CASSIGWDRVRHQPQHF. Using reference TRBV19 and TRBJ1-5 for the parts outside the CDR3, the full variable domain is DGGITQSPKYLFRKEGQNVTLSCEQNLNHDAMYWYRQDPGQGLRLIYYSQIVNDFQKGDIAEGYSVSREKKESFPLTVTSAQKNPTAFYLCASSIGWDRVRHQPQHFGDGTRLSIL.

The chain links TRBV19 to TRBJ2-2; 7 nucleotides line up with TRBD2. Germline CDR1 LNHDA, CDR2 SQIVND (reference sequence). There are 16 residues in the CDR3. The ends lost 6 bases at V and 6 bases at J; junction bases unmatched: 13. CDR3 protein: CASSSGGGRAAGELFF. CDR3 sequence (DNA): TGTGCCAGTAGCTCGGGTGGAGGGAGGGCCGCCGGGGAGCTGTTTTTT.

This clone has just a few counts. The CDR3 DNA sequence: TGTGCCAGCAGGACGGGACAGAGGGGGTCCGGGGGCTACACCTTC. Its translation: CASRTGQRGSGGYTF. The V call is TRBV6-5, the J call TRBJ1-2, with TRBD1 matching over 7 bases. Germline trimming cut 6 bases from V and 8 bases from J; bases unmatched to any gene: 15. Germline V gene data show CDR1 as MNHEY and CDR2 as SVGAGI. The CDR3 has 15 residues.

The chain is built from TRBV2 and TRBJ2-7; TRBD1 aligns across 10 bases. The V segment lost 8 bases and the J segment 3 bases; nucleotides outside the gene matches: 10. The CDR3 is 15 amino acids. Per the germline V gene, CDR1 is SNHLY and CDR2 is FYNNEI. CDR3 sequence (DNA): TGTGCCAGCGTCCGAGGTGGGACAGGGGTCTACGAGCAGTACTTC. Amino acid sequence: CASVRGGTGVYEQYF.

This chain links TRBV10-2 with TRBJ1-1; 7 bases align to TRBD1. CDR3 length: 14 amino acids. V shed 8 bases and J 6 bases; nucleotides not matched to a gene: 12. The germline CDR1 and CDR2 sequences are WSHSY and SAAADI. This chain's CDR3 is CASSEGAFIAEAFF. CDR3 coding DNA: TGCGCCAGCTCAGAGGGGGCTTTCATTGCTGAAGCTTTCTTT.

The rearrangement links TRBV2 to TRBJ2-1, with D tentatively TRBD1 (7 bases). CDR1 is SNHLY, CDR2 FYNNEI, per germline. V lost 10 bases to trimming and J lost 1 base, with 11 bases between them. The CDR3 has 13 residues. CDR3 residues: CAIAGQSYNEQFF. In DNA, the CDR3 is TGTGCCATCGCGGGACAGTCCTACAATGAGCAGTTCTTC.

The CDR3 here is CASSSTGGHGYTF. CDR3 sequence (DNA): TGTGCCAGCAGCTCGACAGGGGGCCATGGCTACACCTTC. The chain uses TRBV5-4 and TRBJ1-2; 10 positions match TRBD1. V shed 3 bases, J shed 6 bases, and the junction held 2 bases outside the gene matches. Looked up from germline, CDR1 is SGHNT and CDR2 is YYREEE (reference sequence). This CDR3 comprises 13 residues. The full variable domain, rest sourced from reference TRBV5-4 and TRBJ1-2, is ETGVTQSPTHLIKTRGQQVTLRCSSQSGHNTVSWYQQALGQGPQFIFQYYREEENGRGNFPPRFSGLQFPNYSSELNVNALELDDSALYLCASSSTGGHGYTFGSGTRLTVV.

This chain uses TRBV30 with TRBJ1-4, with D perhaps matching TRBD1 (5 bases). V was trimmed by 0 bases and J by 2 bases, leaving 10 bases between them. Germline lookup yields CDR1 GTSNPN and CDR2 SVGIG (reference sequence). CDR3 length equals 15 residues. DNA of the CDR3: TGTGCCTGGAGTGTACTTCAGGGTACTAATGAAAAACTGTTTTTT. Its translation: CAWSVLQGTNEKLFF.

The chain recombines TRBV25-1 with TRBJ2-1; no clear D. This CDR3 contains 13 residues. The germline CDR1 and CDR2 sequences are MGHDK and SYGVNS. Trimming stripped 3 bases from V and 9 bases from J, with 12 bases between. The CDR3 DNA reads TGTGCCAGCAGTGAGCCCCCTTCGGGTGAGCAGTTCTTC. Its protein product is CASSEPPSGEQFF.

This clone was observed a handful of times. The chain uses TRBV11-2 and TRBJ2-5, with 7 bases matching TRBD1. There are 16 residues in the CDR3. V shed 4 bases and J 1 base; nucleotides not matched to a gene: 9. Germline CDR1 SGHAT, CDR2 FQNNGV. The CDR3: CASSSETGSSQETQYF. DNA for the CDR3: TGTGCCAGCAGCTCAGAGACAGGGTCTAGCCAAGAGACCCAGTACTTC.